This T cell receptor beta chain was identified during a study of T cell repertoires in cytomegalovirus infection (dated by TCRdb to between 2018 and 2021). Regarding the research as a whole: Because public TCR beta signatures pointed to carriage of CMV infection together with the matching HLA type, the HLA type of each donor mattered for the analysis. What the research found in general, with its limitations: Carriers of CMV infection plus the relevant HLA type were discriminated by the cumulative frequency of public TCR beta family members in the study cohort and in an independent approximately 400-donor cohort. The ex vivo response was dominated by HLA-C-restricted CMV-specific TCR beta clonotypes, which also provided the single most frequent clonotype in two of eight donors.

These reads were obtained on an Illumina HiSeq 1500. In-frame beta chains were kept once TCRdb had trimmed the public reads at Q25 with fastp and called clones with MiXCR. Entries are consolidated by CDR3 protein sequence, retaining the most common genes and DNA. This sample holds fewer than 200,000 distinct CDR3 sequences; about an eighth were observed only once. The ten largest make up 27% of the sample. Trimming accounts for 7 bases at V and 1 base at J, while the number of junction bases matched to no gene is 7. As encoded in the germline V gene, CDR1 is SQVTM while CDR2 is ANQGSEA. The CDR3 runs 14 amino acids, cysteine and phenylalanine included. The CDR3 DNA has 42 bases and is translated from base 1. A word on this clonotype: What antigen it recognizes has not been identified. Nothing much larger sits one base from this clone, and base qualities are not available.

The sample was PBMCs. The chain joins TRBV29-1 to TRBJ2-1, with TRBD2 matching 7 junction bases. The TCR comes from a human donor in good health (CMV status not recorded). Some clones in this sample may be carry-over from other donors' samples. CDR3 reads: CSGAAGASYNEQFF. The DNA sequence reads TGCAGCGGCGCGGCGGGAGCGTCCTACAATGAGCAGTTCTTC.